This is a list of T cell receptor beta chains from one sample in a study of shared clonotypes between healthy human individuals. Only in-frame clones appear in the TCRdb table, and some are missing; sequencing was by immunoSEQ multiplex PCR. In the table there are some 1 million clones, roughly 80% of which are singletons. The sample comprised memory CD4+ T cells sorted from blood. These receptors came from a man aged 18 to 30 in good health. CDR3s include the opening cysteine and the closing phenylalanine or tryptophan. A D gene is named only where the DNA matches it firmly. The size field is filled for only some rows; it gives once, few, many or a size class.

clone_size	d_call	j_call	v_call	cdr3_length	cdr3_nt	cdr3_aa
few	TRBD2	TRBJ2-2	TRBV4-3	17	TGCGCCAGCAGCCAAGAGCTCCTAGCGGGACGAACCGGGGAGCTGTTTTTT	CASSQELLAGRTGELFF
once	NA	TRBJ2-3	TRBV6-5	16	TGTGCCAGCAGTTCCCTTTCCAGGGGCCGCACAGATACGCAGTATTTT	CASSSLSRGRTDTQYF
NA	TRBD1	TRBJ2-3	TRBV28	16	TGTGCCAGCAGTTTATTGACAGGGTCAAAAAGGGGTACGCAGTATTTT	CASSLLTGSKRGTQYF
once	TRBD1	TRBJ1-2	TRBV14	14	TGTGCCAGCAGCCAAGGGACAGGGGGGATTGGCTACACCTTC	CASSQGTGGIGYTF
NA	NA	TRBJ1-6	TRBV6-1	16	TGTGCCAGCAGTGAAGCGATCCGGGTGAATAATTCACCCCTCCACTTT	CASSEAIRVNNSPLHF
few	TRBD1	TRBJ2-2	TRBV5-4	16	TGTGCCAGCAGCTCACCGGGACAGGGGAACACCGGGGAGCTGTTTTTT	CASSSPGQGNTGELFF
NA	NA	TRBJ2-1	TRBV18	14	TGTGCCAGCTCACCACCGGGGACTCGGGATGAGCAGTTCTTC	CASSPPGTRDEQFF
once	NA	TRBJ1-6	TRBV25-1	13	TGTGCCAGCAGTGACACAGGGAATTCACCCCTCCACTTT	CASSDTGNSPLHF
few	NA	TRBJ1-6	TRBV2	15	TGTGCCAGCAGAACGGGGAGCTCCTATAATTCACCCCTCCACTTT	CASRTGSSYNSPLHF
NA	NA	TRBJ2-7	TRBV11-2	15	TGTGCCAGCAGTCCAGCGGGCCCTAGCTCCTACGAGCAGTACTTC	CASSPAGPSSYEQYF
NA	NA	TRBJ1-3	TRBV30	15	TGTGCCTGGAGTTTCTCAGGGGTTGGTGGAAACACCATATATTTT	CAWSFSGVGGNTIYF
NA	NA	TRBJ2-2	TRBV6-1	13	TGTGCCAGCAGGACAGAGAGGGGCGGGGAGCTGTTTTTT	CASRTERGGELFF
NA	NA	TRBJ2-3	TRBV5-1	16	TGCGCCAGCAGCGGCCGACTAACCACTAGCACAGATACGCAGTATTTT	CASSGRLTTSTDTQYF
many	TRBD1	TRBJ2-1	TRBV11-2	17	TGTGCCAGCAGCTTACGTCCCGGGACAGGGCCGTACAATGAGCAGTTCTTC	CASSLRPGTGPYNEQFF
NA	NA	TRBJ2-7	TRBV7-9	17	TGTGCCAGCAGCTCGGTAGGATGGGGCGCCCCCTCCTACGAGCAGTACTTC	CASSSVGWGAPSYEQYF
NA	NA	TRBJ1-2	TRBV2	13	TGTGCCACCAGGGGAAGGGCTAACTATGGCTACACCTTC	CATRGRANYGYTF
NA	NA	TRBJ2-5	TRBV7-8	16	TGTGCCAGCAGCAACCCTCCCCGGGACGGAGTCGAGACCCAGTACTTC	CASSNPPRDGVETQYF
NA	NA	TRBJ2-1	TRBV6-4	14	TGTGCCAGCAGTCCCTCCCCCGGACCATACGAGCAGTTCTTC	CASSPSPGPYEQFF
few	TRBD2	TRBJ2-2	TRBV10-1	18	TGCGCCAGCAGTGAAGGGGCTAGCGGGAGTAAAGACACCGGGGAGCTGTTTTTT	CASSEGASGSKDTGELFF